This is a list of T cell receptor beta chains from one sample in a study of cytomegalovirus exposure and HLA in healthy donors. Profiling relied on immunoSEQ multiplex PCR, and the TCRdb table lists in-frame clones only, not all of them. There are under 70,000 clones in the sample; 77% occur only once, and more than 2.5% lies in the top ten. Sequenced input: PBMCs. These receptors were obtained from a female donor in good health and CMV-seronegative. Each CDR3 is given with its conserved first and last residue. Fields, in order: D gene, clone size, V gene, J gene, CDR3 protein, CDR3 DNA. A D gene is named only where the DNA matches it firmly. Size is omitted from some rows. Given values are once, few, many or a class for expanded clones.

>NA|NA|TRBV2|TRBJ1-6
CASRPGGSPLHF
TGTGCCAGCCGACCGGGGGGGTCACCCCTCCACTTT
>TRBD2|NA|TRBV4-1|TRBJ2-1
CASSPDSGGSYNEQFF
TGCGCCAGCAGCCCCGACAGCGGGGGGTCCTACAATGAGCAGTTCTTC
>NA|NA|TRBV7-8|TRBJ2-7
CASSLARHPYEQYF
TGTGCCAGCAGCTTAGCGCGACACCCCTACGAGCAGTACTTC
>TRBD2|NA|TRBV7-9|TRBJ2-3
CASSSSGSTDTQYF
TGTGCCAGCAGCTCTAGCGGGTCCACAGATACGCAGTATTTT
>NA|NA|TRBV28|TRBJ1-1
CASSLEVLGPAFF
TGTGCCAGCAGTTTGGAGGTCCTCGGGCCAGCTTTCTTT
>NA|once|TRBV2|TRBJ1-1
CASSEYMNTEAFF
TGTGCCAGCAGTGAGTATATGAACACTGAAGCTTTCTTT
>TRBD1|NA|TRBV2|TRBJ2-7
CASSEDRRSYEQYF
TGTGCCAGCAGCGAGGACAGGAGATCCTACGAGCAGTACTTC
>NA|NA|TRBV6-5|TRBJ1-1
CASSYNRDNPKAFF
TGTGCCAGCAGTTACAATAGGGACAACCCCAAAGCTTTCTTT
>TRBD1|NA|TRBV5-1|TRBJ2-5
CASFRDSTQETQYF
TGCGCCAGTTTCCGGGACAGCACTCAAGAGACCCAGTACTTC
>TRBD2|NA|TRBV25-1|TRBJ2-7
CASTPAGGYEQYF
TGTGCCAGCACCCCGGCGGGAGGGTACGAGCAGTACTTC
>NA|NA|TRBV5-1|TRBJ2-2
CASSSLSSGATNTGELFF
TGCGCCAGCAGCTCCCTGAGTTCTGGGGCGACGAACACCGGGGAGCTGTTTTTT
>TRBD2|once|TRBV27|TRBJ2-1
CASSLRASGPHSSLF
TGTGCCAGCAGTTTGAGGGCTAGCGGGCCGCACTCGTCTCTCTTC
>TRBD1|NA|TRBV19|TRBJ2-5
CASSPRDRGETQYF
TGTGCCAGTAGTCCCAGGGACAGGGGCGAGACCCAGTACTTC
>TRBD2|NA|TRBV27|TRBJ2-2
CARTSGTGPGELFF
TGTGCCAGAACTAGCGGGACCGGCCCCGGGGAGCTGTTTTTT
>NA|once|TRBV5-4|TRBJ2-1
CASSTAAGADKLNEQFF
TGTGCCAGCAGCACGGCGGCAGGAGCGGATAAGCTCAATGAGCAGTTCTTC